The 20 T cell receptor beta chains below come from one sample, sequenced in a study of naive and memory T cell subsets. The beta constant-region primer was an equimolar mix of two oligonucleotides covering TRBC1 and TRBC2. One entry per CDR3 protein, called by TCRdb with MiXCR from the UMI-ligation and nested PCR reads. The table lists 81,000 or so distinct CDR3 sequences, around 7% of them singletons. Sequences were obtained from central memory CD4+ T cells from blood. The receptor source for this set is a human donor in good health.

This clonotype was seen repeatedly, ten times or more. The rearrangement links TRBV5-1 to TRBJ2-5; weak D call: TRBD2 (5 bases). The CDR3 is 15 residues long. Germline-derived CDR1 and CDR2 are SGHRS and YFSETQ. V lost 0 bases and J lost 0, with 9 bases in between. CDR3 amino acids: CASSLGFGDQETQYF. The CDR3 nucleotides read TGCGCCAGCAGCTTGGGCTTCGGGGACCAAGAGACCCAGTACTTC.

The table lists this clonotype with a few counts. The J gene is TRBJ2-3, the V gene TRBV7-6, with D possibly matching TRBD2 (5 bases). Germline values: CDR1 SGHVS, CDR2 FNYEAQ. Trimming removed 2 bases from V and 6 bases from J, with 12 bases in between. The CDR3 length is 14 residues. The CDR3 region is CASSLYSGGDTQYF. In DNA form, the CDR3 reads TGTGCCAGCAGCTTATATTCCGGCGGGGATACGCAGTATTTT.

This clonotype was counted a few times. The V call is TRBV5-1, the J call TRBJ2-1; maybe TRBD2 (6 bases). V was cut by 4 bases and J by 0 bases, with 11 bases left in between. Germline V gene sequence: CDR1 SGHRS, CDR2 YFSETQ. The CDR3 sequence is 15 residues long. CDR3 protein: CASSHSGSSYNEQFF. CDR3 nucleotides: TGCGCCAGCAGCCATAGCGGCAGCTCCTACAATGAGCAGTTCTTC.

This clonotype was recorded at least ten times. V gene TRBV6-1 combines with J gene TRBJ1-4; D ambiguous. Germline assignment: CDR1 MNHNS and CDR2 SASEGT. Trimming pared 3 bases from V and 8 bases from J, leaving 10 bases between. This CDR3 spans 13 amino acids. CDR3 bases: TGTGCCAGCAGTGAGACGGTTCGGGAAAAACTGTTTTTT. It encodes CASSETVREKLFF.

This clonotype occurred many times. The chain carries TRBV10-3 and TRBJ1-1, with 9 bases aligning to TRBD1. CDR3 size: 14 residues. The germline gives CDR1 ENHRY, CDR2 SYGVKD. J gave up 0 bases and V 10 bases, and 6 bases lay outside the gene matches. CDR3 loop: CATAGQGLNTEAFF. CDR3 coding DNA: TGTGCCACCGCAGGACAGGGGTTGAACACTGAAGCTTTCTTT.

This clonotype was detected many times. The chain joins TRBV11-2 to TRBJ1-3, with D hard to call. Germline CDR1 reads SGHAT; CDR2 reads FQNNGV. The CDR3 totals 14 residues. V was shortened by 4 bases and J by 1 base, with 8 bases between the two germline ends. The CDR3 DNA follows: TGTGCCAGCAGCTCAGGAGTATCTGGAAACACCATATATTTT. Translated: CASSSGVSGNTIYF.

This clonotype was recorded only once. The rearrangement uses TRBV4-3 and TRBJ2-1, with 8 bases that match TRBD2. With V trimmed by 3 bases and J by 6 bases, 19 bases remained unmatched. The CDR3 covers 19 residues. Per the germline V gene, CDR1 is LGHNA and CDR2 is YSLEER. The chain's CDR3 is CASSHEYLAGPKGGNEQFF. The CDR3 region has the DNA TGCGCCAGCAGCCATGAGTATCTAGCGGGCCCGAAAGGTGGCAATGAGCAGTTCTTC.

The sample holds many counts of this clonotype. CDR3 sequence: CASGFPGQNTEAFF. In DNA, the CDR3 is TGTGCTAGTGGTTTCCCGGGACAGAACACTGAAGCTTTCTTT. The chain carries TRBV12-5 and TRBJ1-1, with a possible D match to TRBD1 (6 bases). CDR1 and CDR2 (germline): LGHNT, FRNRAP. V shed 3 bases and J shed 1 base, with 9 bases lying between them. The CDR3 has 14 amino acids. Full variable domain (missing parts from reference TRBV12-5 and TRBJ1-1): DARVTQTPRHKVTEMGQEVTMRCQPILGHNTVFWYRQTMMQGLELLAYFRNRAPLDDSGMPKDRFSAEMPDATLATLKIQPSEPRDSAVYFCASGFPGQNTEAFFGQGTRLTVV.

This clonotype was seen ten or more times. The J gene is TRBJ1-1, the V gene TRBV11-3, with TRBD1 identical over 8 bases. CDR1 and CDR2 from the germline V gene are SGHNT and YENEEA. CDR3 length: 14 amino acids. V was pared by 4 bases and J by 11 bases, with 12 bases of the junction left unmatched. CDR3 residues: CASSSQGAKAHAFF. The CDR3 region has the DNA TGTGCCAGCAGCTCCCAGGGGGCCAAGGCGCACGCTTTCTTT.

This clonotype showed up just a few times. The rearrangement joins TRBV20-1 to TRBJ2-3; 12 bases map to TRBD2. Germline assignment: CDR1 DFQATT and CDR2 SNEGSKA (reference sequence). The CDR3 is 15 amino acids. V shed 6 bases, J shed 10 bases, and the junction held 14 bases outside the gene matches. CDR3 sequence: CSASRLAGAEVAQYF. CDR3 bases: TGCAGTGCCTCCCGACTAGCGGGGGCCGAAGTGGCGCAGTATTTT.

In its sample, this clonotype was seen many times. The chain links TRBV7-2 to TRBJ2-3, with TRBD2 matching 12 bases. The CDR3 sequence is 15 residues long. Germline CDR1 SGHTA, CDR2 FQGNSA. V trimming: 8 bases; J trimming: 3 bases; junction bases outside the gene matches: 6. The CDR3 protein is CASQGLAGKTDTQYF. In DNA, the CDR3 is TGTGCCAGCCAAGGACTAGCGGGGAAAACAGATACGCAGTATTTT. Based on the CDR3 plus reference TRBV7-2 and TRBJ2-3, the full variable domain is GAGVSQSPSNKVTEKGKDVELRCDPISGHTALYWYRQSLGQGLEFLIYFQGNSAPDKSGLPSDRFSAERTGGSVSTLTIQRTQQEDSAVYLCASQGLAGKTDTQYFGPGTRLTVL.

This clonotype has just a few counts. The chain joins TRBV19 to TRBJ1-4, with 7 bases lining up with TRBD1. Per germline, CDR1 LNHDA and CDR2 SQIVND (reference sequence). The V and J ends lost 5 bases and 10 bases, in that order; junction bases with no gene match: 13. The CDR3 is 15 amino acids. The CDR3 is CASSLETGSYGKLFF. CDR3 in DNA: TGTGCCAGTAGTTTGGAGACAGGGAGTTACGGAAAACTGTTTTTT.

This clonotype was found many times. The chain employs TRBV3-1 and TRBJ2-1; tentative D call: TRBD2 (6 bases). Germline V CDR1 and CDR2: LGHDT, YNNKEL (reference sequence). Trimming took 1 base from V and 6 from J, leaving 13 bases between them. The CDR3 totals 15 residues. This chain's CDR3 is CASSQGAGPLNEQFF. DNA of the CDR3: TGTGCCAGCAGCCAAGGGGCGGGACCTCTCAATGAGCAGTTCTTC.

Many counts were recorded for this clonotype. The rearrangement joins TRBV7-2 to TRBJ1-5; D remains unclear. Germline V gene lookup returns CDR1 SGHTA and CDR2 FQGNSA. The V and J ends lost 5 bases and 2 bases respectively, with 16 bases between them. This CDR3 comprises 16 residues. CDR3 nucleotides: TGTGCCAGCAGCCTACGGATCGGGTCCGGCAATCAGCCCCAGCATTTT. It encodes CASSLRIGSGNQPQHF. Looking up the rest from reference TRBV7-2 and TRBJ1-5 gives the full variable domain: GAGVSQSPSNKVTEKGKDVELRCDPISGHTALYWYRQSLGQGLEFLIYFQGNSAPDKSGLPSDRFSAERTGGSVSTLTIQRTQQEDSAVYLCASSLRIGSGNQPQHFGDGTRLSIL.

This clonotype showed up many times. V and J are TRBV20-1 and TRBJ2-1; no clear D. The CDR3 sequence is 12 residues long. Germline V gene sequence: CDR1 DFQATT, CDR2 SNEGSKA (reference sequence). Trimming removed 0 bases from V and 10 bases from J, with 10 bases in between. The CDR3 DNA reads as TGCAGTGCTAGAGAAGGGTACGGGGAGCAGTTCTTC. It is translated as CSAREGYGEQFF.

The chain has TRBV7-2 and TRBJ1-2; 8 bases match TRBD1. In germline, CDR1 is SGHTA, CDR2 FQGNSA. The CDR3 covers 18 residues. With 1 base clipped from V and 4 bases from J, the junction kept 14 bases outside the gene matches. The CDR3 bases are TGTGCCAGCAGCTTAGTTAGGGGACGGACAGGGAGTACCTATGGCTACACCTTC. This encodes CASSLVRGRTGSTYGYTF.

This clonotype appeared many times. This CDR3 reads CASSQTVGGFGNSPLHF. CDR3 DNA sequence: TGTGCCAGCAGCCAAACCGTGGGGGGTTTCGGGAATTCACCCCTCCACTTT. The V call is TRBV14, the J call TRBJ1-6, with D possibly being TRBD1 (5 bases). Trimming stripped 2 bases from V and 7 bases from J, with 18 bases between. Per the germline V gene, CDR1 is SGHDN and CDR2 is FVKESK. This CDR3 region has 17 residues.

The chain recombines TRBV5-6 with TRBJ2-7; 7 bases agree with TRBD1. V gave up 3 bases and J gave up 3 bases; unmatched junction bases: 6. Looked up from germline, CDR1 is SGHDT and CDR2 is YYEEEE. CDR3 length: 14 amino acids. This chain's CDR3 is CASSSGQSHYEQYF. The CDR3 DNA sequence: TGTGCCAGCAGCTCGGGACAGTCCCACTACGAGCAGTACTTC. Drawing the rest from reference TRBV5-6 and TRBJ2-7, the complete variable domain is DAGVTQSPTHLIKTRGQQVTLRCSPKSGHDTVSWYQQALGQGPQFIFQYYEEEERQRGNFPDRFSGHQFPNYSSELNVNALLLGDSALYLCASSSGQSHYEQYFGPGTRLTVT.

This clonotype showed up many times. The rearrangement joins TRBV7-8 to TRBJ2-7; 7 nucleotides match TRBD2. After removal of 7 bases from V and 2 bases from J, the junction contained 5 bases not matched to a gene. The CDR3 totals 13 residues. Per the germline V gene, CDR1 is SGHVS and CDR2 is FQNEAQ. CDR3 nucleotides: TGTGCCAGCACCACCCGGGGGGCCTACGAGCAGTACTTC. Its protein is CASTTRGAYEQYF.

CDR3 sequence (DNA): TGTGCCAGCAGCCCCTATGGGGGGGTCCGTCTCGAGCAGTACTTC. It yields the protein CASSPYGGVRLEQYF. The chain uses TRBV14 and TRBJ2-7; 7 nucleotides agree with TRBD2. The germline gives CDR1 SGHDN, CDR2 FVKESK. The CDR3 sequence is 15 residues long. The J segment lost 6 bases and the V segment lost 4 bases, leaving 12 bases of the junction unmatched.